These 12 T cell receptor beta chains came from one sample sequenced in a study of blood T cells in healthy people across ages (dated by TCRdb to between 2014 and 2017). The library came from 5' RACE. The sequencer was an Illumina HiSeq 2500. A second PCR of roughly 7 to 11 cycles was performed with a sample-barcoded 5' primer and a J-beta primer mix. The public reads were reanalyzed by TCRdb: fastp trimming at Q25, MiXCR alignment, in-frame beta chains only. Rows merge per CDR3 protein into single entries with the most common DNA and genes. The sample data list some 1.6 million distinct CDR3 sequences, and about 35% of these were observed just once. About 10% of the sample lies in the top ten. The sequencing sample was made of blood. The source of these receptors is a woman younger than 45 in good health.

The gene calls are TRBV4-1 and TRBJ2-3; 14 nucleotides match TRBD2. Per the germline V gene, CDR1 is MGHRA and CDR2 is YSYEKL. V gave up 0 bases and J gave up 6 bases; unmatched junction bases: 2. The CDR3 length is 16 residues. CDR3 amino acids: CASSQDGTSGSDTQYF. CDR3 nucleotides: TGCGCCAGCAGCCAAGACGGGACTAGCGGGAGTGATACGCAGTATTTT.

This clonotype was observed a few times. The chain carries TRBV20-1 and TRBJ2-7; 8 bases map to TRBD1. The V gene end was trimmed by 6 bases and the J gene end by 2 bases; junction bases not matched to a gene: 6. Germline V gives CDR1 DFQATT, CDR2 SNEGSKA (reference sequence). This CDR3 comprises 13 residues. In DNA form, the CDR3 reads TGCAGTGCAAACAGGGGGAGAACCTACGAGCAGTACTTC. Protein product: CSANRGRTYEQYF.

J is TRBJ2-2 and V is TRBV12-3 or TRBV12-4; the match to TRBD1 covers 9 bases. The CDR3 is 14 residues long. The V gene end was trimmed by 6 bases and the J gene end by 6 bases; junction bases not matched to a gene: 5. DNA for the CDR3: TGTGCCAGCAGGCCCGGGACAGGGTCCGGGGAGCTGTTTTTT. Its protein is CASRPGTGSGELFF.

This chain links TRBV5-1 with TRBJ2-2, with a possible D match to TRBD1 (7 bases). The CDR3 covers 16 residues. CDR1 and CDR2 from the germline V gene are SGHRS and YFSETQ. The germline V and J ends were trimmed by 3 bases and 1 base, with 13 bases remaining between them. The CDR3 sequence: CASSSLQGGNTGELFF. The CDR3 nucleotides read TGCGCCAGCAGCTCCCTTCAGGGGGGGAACACCGGGGAGCTGTTTTTT. Full variable domain (remainder filled in from reference TRBV5-1 and TRBJ2-2): KAGVTQTPRYLIKTRGQQVTLSCSPISGHRSVSWYQQTPGQGLQFLFEYFSETQRNKGNFPGRFSGRQFSNSRSEMNVSTLELGDSALYLCASSSLQGGNTGELFFGEGSRLTVL.

CDR3 sequence: CASSRYPMNTEAFF. The CDR3 DNA follows: TGTGCCAGCAGCCGATACCCTATGAACACTGAAGCTTTCTTT. The rearrangement uses TRBV6-1 and TRBJ1-1, with unresolved D. V lost 6 bases and J lost 0, with 11 bases in between. CDR1 and CDR2 from the germline V gene are MNHNS and SASEGT. The CDR3 has 14 amino acids.

There are a few counts of this clonotype. The chain uses TRBV20-1 and TRBJ2-7, with 9 bases identical to TRBD1. J gave up 0 bases and V 4 bases, and 4 bases lay outside the gene matches. This CDR3 region has 14 residues. Per the germline V gene, CDR1 is DFQATT and CDR2 is SNEGSKA (reference sequence). The chain's CDR3 is CSANTGGISYEQYF. CDR3 DNA: TGCAGTGCTAACACAGGGGGCATCTCCTACGAGCAGTACTTC.

This clonotype was counted between two and nine times. This sequence joins TRBV12-3 or TRBV12-4 and TRBJ1-2; D unclear. V lost 6 bases to trimming and J lost 10 bases, with 12 bases between them. The CDR3 runs to 11 residues. The CDR3 DNA sequence: TGTGCCAGCAGAACCGACGAGTCCTACACCTTC. Protein product: CASRTDESYTF.

This clonotype appeared a few times. V and J are TRBV25-1 and TRBJ2-3; 10 nucleotides line up with TRBD2. Trimming at V came to 6 bases and at J to 6 bases, leaving 18 bases not matched to a gene. Germline V CDR1 and CDR2: MGHDK, SYGVNS. The CDR3 totals 18 residues. CDR3 nucleotides: TGTGCCAGCAGCTTCCTACCGGGACTAGCGCCCGATCGCGATACGCAGTATTTT. Its protein product is CASSFLPGLAPDRDTQYF. Variable domain in full (rest from reference TRBV25-1 and TRBJ2-3): EADIYQTPRYLVIGTGKKITLECSQTMGHDKMYWYQQDPGMELHLIHYSYGVNSTEKGDLSSESTVSRIRTEHFPLTLESARPSHTSQYLCASSFLPGLAPDRDTQYFGPGTRLTVL.

The chain couples TRBV6-6 to TRBJ2-5; the D gene is possibly TRBD1 (5 bases). Trimming removed 6 bases at V and 3 bases at J, with 14 bases between. Germline V gene data show CDR1 as MNHNY and CDR2 as SVGAGI (reference sequence). The CDR3 length is 14 residues. CDR3 in DNA: TGTGCCAGCAGCGCCGGCCTGGACAAAGAGACCCAGTACTTC. Its protein product is CASSAGLDKETQYF.

The chain combines TRBV3-1 with TRBJ1-5; D gene ambiguous. The V gene's germline CDR1 is LGHDT and CDR2 YNNKEL (reference sequence). Deletions cut 3 bases from V and 10 bases from J, with 13 bases between. This CDR3 contains 13 residues. This CDR3 is CASSQAVEGPQHF. In DNA, the CDR3 is TGTGCCAGCAGCCAGGCAGTAGAGGGTCCCCAGCATTTT.

The table lists this clonotype with a count of one. The genes are TRBV5-1 and TRBJ2-4; D might be TRBD1 (6 bases). CDR3 length equals 14 residues. The V gene's germline CDR1 is SGHRS and CDR2 YFSETQ. Trimming left V 5 bases short and J 13 bases short, with 22 bases between. DNA for the CDR3: TGCGCCAGCAGTGGGGACATACTTACCTACGAACAGTACTTC. Translating gives CASSGDILTYEQYF.

This clonotype has more than one count but fewer than ten. The chain links TRBV24-1 to TRBJ2-3; 14 bases are a match to TRBD2. The CDR3 is 18 residues long. Germline V gene data show CDR1 as KGHDR and CDR2 as SFDVKD. The J segment lost 3 bases and the V segment lost 3 bases, leaving 7 bases of the junction unmatched. CDR3 protein: CATSDPGLAGGLTDTQYF. The CDR3 DNA reads TGTGCCACCAGTGATCCCGGACTAGCGGGAGGTCTAACAGATACGCAGTATTTT.